The rows below give T cell receptor beta chains drawn from one sample of a study of cytomegalovirus exposure and HLA in healthy donors. TCRdb keeps only in-frame clones here, not all; method: immunoSEQ multiplex PCR. The sample data list 150,000 to 200,000 clones. The sample was PBMCs. The origin of the receptors is a woman younger than 35 in good health and CMV-seropositive. Each CDR3 is given with its conserved first and last residue. D genes are given only for firm matches.

>TRBV19|TRBJ2-5|TRBD2
CASSIGREETQYF
TGTGCCAGTAGTATCGGGAGGGAGGAGACCCAGTACTTC
>TRBV18|TRBJ1-2|NA
CASSPSEGYTF
TGTGCCAGCTCACCATCCGAGGGCTACACCTTC
>TRBV19|TRBJ2-2|NA
CASSIRSRANTGELFF
TGTGCCAGTAGTATAAGGTCCAGGGCGAACACCGGGGAGCTGTTTTTT
>TRBV10-3|TRBJ2-7|TRBD1
CAISGDRGIYEQYF
TGTGCCATCAGTGGGGACAGGGGCATCTACGAGCAGTACTTC
>TRBV9|TRBJ2-3|TRBD2
CASSVAAAGGPPQYF
TGTGCCAGCAGCGTAGCCGCGGCGGGGGGCCCCCCGCAGTATTTT
>TRBV5-1|TRBJ2-1|TRBD2
CASSFALAQNNEQFF
TGCGCCAGCAGCTTTGCACTAGCGCAAAACAATGAGCAGTTCTTC
>TRBV7-2|TRBJ2-1|NA
CASSERVTYNEQFF
TGTGCCAGCAGCGAGAGGGTCACCTACAATGAGCAGTTCTTC
>TRBV27|TRBJ1-1|NA
CASSYRHEGTEAFF
TGTGCCAGCAGTTATCGGCACGAGGGCACTGAAGCTTTCTTT
>TRBV4-3|TRBJ2-2|TRBD2
CASSQDTSGGTNTGELFF
TGCGCCAGCAGCCAAGATACTAGCGGGGGGACAAACACCGGGGAGCTGTTTTTT
>TRBV9|TRBJ2-3|TRBD2
CASSVAEGWDYTDTQYF
TGTGCCAGCAGCGTAGCTGAGGGTTGGGACTACACAGATACGCAGTATTTT
>TRBV10-2|TRBJ2-1|TRBD2
CASSDPSGGVNEQFF
TGCGCCAGCAGTGACCCTAGCGGGGGAGTCAATGAGCAGTTCTTC
>TRBV4-1|TRBJ2-1|TRBD1
CASSLEGTGRSYNEQFF
TGCGCCAGCAGCCTCGAAGGGACAGGGCGGTCCTACAATGAGCAGTTCTTC
>TRBV7-2|TRBJ1-5|TRBD1
CASSSPPGQTHSNQPQHF
TGTGCCAGCAGCTCCCCCCCGGGACAGACCCATAGCAATCAGCCCCAGCATTTT
>TRBV5-1|TRBJ2-3|NA
CASSLGTGFTDTQYF
TGCGCCAGCAGCTTGGGTACAGGATTCACAGATACGCAGTATTTT
>TRBV7-9|TRBJ1-1|TRBD1
CASSLTGGGKTFF
TGTGCCAGCAGCTTAACAGGGGGCGGGAAGACTTTCTTT
>TRBV19|TRBJ2-6|TRBD2
CASSITSGGTGANVLTF
TGTGCCAGTAGTATTACTAGCGGGGGTACCGGGGCCAACGTCCTGACTTTC
>TRBV5-1|TRBJ1-2|TRBD1
CASRRIPEGTGYGYTF
TGCGCCAGCCGCCGAATCCCGGAGGGGACAGGCTATGGCTACACCTTC
>TRBV19|TRBJ1-6|NA
CASATGGSYNSPLHF
TGTGCCAGTGCGACCGGGGGCTCCTATAATTCACCCCTCCACTTT
>TRBV11-3|TRBJ1-2|NA
CASSPGEGIYGYTF
TGTGCCAGCAGCCCCGGAGAGGGTATCTATGGCTACACCTTC
>TRBV5-6|TRBJ2-1|TRBD2
CASTSLLSSGRSREQFF
TGTGCCAGCACCTCCCTTTTGTCGAGCGGGAGATCACGGGAGCAGTTCTTC
>TRBV4-2|TRBJ2-1|NA
CASSQPGGSSYNEQFF
TGTGCCAGCAGCCAACCTGGGGGGAGTTCCTACAATGAGCAGTTCTTC
>TRBV5-1|TRBJ2-5|TRBD1
CASSLVGQELDETQYF
TGCGCCAGCAGCTTGGTTGGACAGGAGTTAGACGAGACCCAGTACTTC
>TRBV11-3|TRBJ2-2|NA
CASSLVMGQHGELFF
TGTGCCAGCAGCTTAGTTATGGGGCAACACGGGGAGCTGTTTTTT
>TRBV7-8|TRBJ2-7|TRBD1
CASSLVAQQGSGEQYF
TGTGCCAGCAGCTTAGTGGCCCAACAGGGGTCCGGCGAGCAGTACTTC
>TRBV29-1|TRBJ1-1|NA
CSAQGNTEAFF
TGCAGCGCACAGGGAAACACTGAAGCTTTCTTT
>TRBV18|TRBJ1-1|TRBD1
CASSPTGTGGVNTEAFF
TGTGCCAGCTCACCAACCGGGACAGGGGGAGTGAACACTGAAGCTTTCTTT
>TRBV6-1|TRBJ1-5|NA
CASRREFSNQPQHF
TGTGCCAGCAGACGGGAATTTAGCAATCAGCCCCAGCATTTT
>TRBV5-1|TRBJ1-1|NA
CASRPTTGNTEAFF
TGCGCCAGCAGACCTACGACAGGGAACACTGAAGCTTTCTTT
>TRBV5-1|TRBJ1-4|NA
CASSLDPRGLTNEKLFF
TGCGCCAGCAGCTTGGACCCAAGGGGACTGACCAATGAAAAACTGTTTTTT
>TRBV5-1|TRBJ2-7|TRBD2
CASSWGTSAYEQYF
TGCGCCAGCAGCTGGGGGACTAGTGCCTACGAGCAGTACTTC
>TRBV30|TRBJ2-3|NA
CAWSVGGGVGTQYF
TGTGCCTGGAGTGTAGGCGGGGGCGTTGGAACGCAGTATTTT
>TRBV5-5|TRBJ2-2|NA
CASSVRSGELFF
TGTGCCAGCAGCGTGCGTTCCGGGGAGCTGTTTTTT
>TRBV5-4|TRBJ2-5|NA
CASSSGLPGETQYF
TGTGCCAGCAGCTCGGGACTCCCTGGGGAGACCCAGTACTTC
>TRBV11-2|TRBJ2-3|TRBD2
CASSLEQLAGAITDTQYF
TGTGCCAGCAGCTTAGAGCAACTAGCGGGAGCGATCACAGATACGCAGTATTTT
>TRBV7-8|TRBJ1-2|NA
CASSPPGGHGYTF
TGTGCCAGCAGCCCACCGGGGGGTCATGGCTACACCTTC
>TRBV9|TRBJ2-2|TRBD2
CASSVTPSAGGRSHAGELFF
TGTGCCAGCAGCGTAACCCCCTCAGCGGGGGGTCGGTCTCACGCCGGGGAGCTGTTTTTT
>TRBV19|TRBJ1-2|NA
CASSIRGDGYTF
TGTGCCAGTAGTATACGGGGAGACGGCTACACCTTC
>TRBV6-1|TRBJ2-7|TRBD2
CASSVGPSGHYEQYF
TGTGCCAGCAGCGTAGGTCCTAGCGGGCACTACGAGCAGTACTTC
>TRBV30|TRBJ1-1|NA
CAWRGGFGSEAFF
TGTGCCTGGAGGGGGGGGTTTGGATCTGAAGCTTTCTTT
>TRBV4-1|TRBJ2-1|NA
CASSQERDRYNEQFF
TGCGCCAGCAGCCAAGAGCGGGATCGGTACAATGAGCAGTTCTTC
>TRBV11-2|TRBJ2-2|TRBD1
CASSLGHRGKLFF
TGTGCCAGCAGCTTAGGTCACAGGGGTAAGCTGTTTTTT
>TRBV2|TRBJ2-7|NA
CASRIETHNIYEQYF
TGTGCCAGCAGGATCGAGACTCACAATATCTACGAGCAGTACTTC
>TRBV10-3|TRBJ2-7|TRBD1
CAIRQGQSDEQYF
TGTGCCATCAGGCAGGGACAGTCAGACGAGCAGTACTTC
>TRBV18|TRBJ2-7|NA
CASSPGASSYEQYF
TGTGCCAGCTCACCAGGGGCTTCCTCCTACGAGCAGTACTTC
>TRBV7-9|TRBJ1-1|NA
CASSLESGAEAFF
TGTGCCAGCAGCCTCGAATCGGGTGCTGAAGCTTTCTTT
>TRBV19|TRBJ1-2|NA
CASSIRRQEDGGYTF
TGTGCCAGTAGTATTAGGAGACAGGAGGACGGTGGCTACACCTTC
>TRBV30|TRBJ1-1|NA
CAGRGGGLNTEAFF
TGTGCCGGGAGGGGTGGGGGCCTGAACACTGAAGCTTTCTTT
>TRBV19|TRBJ2-5|TRBD1
CASSIRQGYQETQYF
TGTGCCAGTAGTATTCGACAGGGCTACCAAGAGACCCAGTACTTC
>TRBV7-2|TRBJ1-2|NA
CASSPGGGQRSYTF
TGTGCCAGCAGCCCCGGGGGGGGACAAAGGTCCTACACCTTC
>TRBV7-2|TRBJ2-1|TRBD1
CASSPVTGAGEQFF
TGTGCCAGCAGCCCAGTAACAGGGGCGGGTGAGCAGTTCTTC
>TRBV5-1|TRBJ2-2|NA
CASSPDSTNTGELSF
TGCGCCAGCAGCCCGGACAGTACGAACACCGGGGAGCTGTCTTTT
>TRBV5-1|TRBJ1-2|NA
CASSFGLPGGYTF
TGCGCCAGCAGCTTCGGTCTCCCAGGTGGCTACACCTTC
>TRBV19|TRBJ2-2|NA
CASSSQGPGELFF
TGTGCCAGTAGTTCACAGGGCCCCGGGGAGCTGTTTTTT
>TRBV30|TRBJ2-5|TRBD2
CAWSVRRLAGRTETQYF
TGTGCCTGGAGTGTACGACGGCTAGCGGGCCGCACGGAGACCCAGTACTTC
>TRBV6-6|TRBJ2-1|NA
CASSPTSYLNEQFF
TGTGCCAGCAGTCCCACTAGCTACCTCAATGAGCAGTTCTTC